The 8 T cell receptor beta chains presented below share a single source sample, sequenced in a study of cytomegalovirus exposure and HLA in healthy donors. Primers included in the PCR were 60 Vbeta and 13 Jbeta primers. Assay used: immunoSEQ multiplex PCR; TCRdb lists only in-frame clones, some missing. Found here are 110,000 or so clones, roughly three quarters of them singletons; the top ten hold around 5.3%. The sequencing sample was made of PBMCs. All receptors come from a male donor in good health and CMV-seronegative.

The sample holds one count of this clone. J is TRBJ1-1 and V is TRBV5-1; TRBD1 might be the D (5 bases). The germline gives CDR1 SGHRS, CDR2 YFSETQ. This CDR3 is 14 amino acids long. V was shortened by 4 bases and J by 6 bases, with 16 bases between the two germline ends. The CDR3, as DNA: TGCGCCAGCAGCCCCCAGGGAATTTTCGCTGAAGCTTTCTTT. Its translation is CASSPQGIFAEAFF.

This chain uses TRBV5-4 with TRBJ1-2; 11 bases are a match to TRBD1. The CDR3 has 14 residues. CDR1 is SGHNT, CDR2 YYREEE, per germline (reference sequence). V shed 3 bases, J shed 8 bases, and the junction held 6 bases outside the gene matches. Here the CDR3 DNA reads TGTGCCAGCAGCTGGACAGGGGGCGATTACGGCTACACCTTC. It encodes CASSWTGGDYGYTF.

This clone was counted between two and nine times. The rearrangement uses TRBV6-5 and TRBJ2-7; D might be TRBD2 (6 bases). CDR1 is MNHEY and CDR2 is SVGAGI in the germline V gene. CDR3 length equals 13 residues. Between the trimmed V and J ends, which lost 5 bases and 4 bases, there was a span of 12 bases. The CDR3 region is CASSPGGKYEQYF. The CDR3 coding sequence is TGTGCCAGCAGTCCCGGCGGGAAGTACGAGCAGTACTTC.

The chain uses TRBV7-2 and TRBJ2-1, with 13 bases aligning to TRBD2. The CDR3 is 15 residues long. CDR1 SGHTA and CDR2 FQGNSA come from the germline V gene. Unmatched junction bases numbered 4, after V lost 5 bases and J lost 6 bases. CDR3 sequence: CASSPGTSGINEQFF. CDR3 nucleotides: TGTGCCAGCAGCCCAGGGACTAGCGGGATCAATGAGCAGTTCTTC.

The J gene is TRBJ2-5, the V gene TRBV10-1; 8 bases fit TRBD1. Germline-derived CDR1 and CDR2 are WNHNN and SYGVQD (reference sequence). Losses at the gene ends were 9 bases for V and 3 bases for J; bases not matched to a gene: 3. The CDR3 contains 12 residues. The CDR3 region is CARGTGKETQYF. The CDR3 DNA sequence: TGCGCCAGGGGGACAGGAAAAGAGACCCAGTACTTC.

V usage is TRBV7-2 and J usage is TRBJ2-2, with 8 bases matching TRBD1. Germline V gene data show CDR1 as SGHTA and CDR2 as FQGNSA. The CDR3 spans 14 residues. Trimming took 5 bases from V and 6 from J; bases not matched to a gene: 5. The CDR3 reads CASSLGQGSGELFF. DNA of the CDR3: TGTGCCAGCAGCCTCGGACAGGGATCCGGGGAGCTGTTTTTT.

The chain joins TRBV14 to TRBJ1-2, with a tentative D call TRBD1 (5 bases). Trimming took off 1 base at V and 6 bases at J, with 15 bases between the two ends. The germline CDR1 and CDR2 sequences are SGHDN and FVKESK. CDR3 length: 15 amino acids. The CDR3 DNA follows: TGTGCCAGCAGCCAAGTGCAGGGCTCGTATGATGGCTACACCTTC. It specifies CASSQVQGSYDGYTF. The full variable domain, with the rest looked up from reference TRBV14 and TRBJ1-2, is EAGVTQFPSHSVIEKGQTVTLRCDPISGHDNLYWYRRVMGKEIKFLLHFVKESKQDESGMPNNRFLAERTGGTYSTLKVQPAELEDSGVYFCASSQVQGSYDGYTFGSGTRLTVV.

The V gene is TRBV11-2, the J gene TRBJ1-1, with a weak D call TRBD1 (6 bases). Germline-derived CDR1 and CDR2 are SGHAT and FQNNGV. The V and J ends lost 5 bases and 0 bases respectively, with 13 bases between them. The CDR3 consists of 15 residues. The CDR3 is CASSIRRGMNTEAFF. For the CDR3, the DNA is TGTGCCAGCAGCATCCGCAGGGGTATGAACACTGAAGCTTTCTTT.